Detailed here is one TCR beta chain. Looked up from germline, CDR1 is MNHNY and CDR2 is SVGAGI (reference sequence). The CDR3 spans 15 residues. Trimming removed 6 bases from V and 4 bases from J; junction bases left unmatched: 12. Assay: immunoSEQ multiplex PCR; the TCRdb copy retains only in-frame clones and omits some. Here the sample spans hundreds of thousands of clones, about 85% being singletons. The data derive from a study of blood T cell repertoires in COVID-19. Specimen: peripheral blood. This TCR was sampled from a man in his forties or fifties with acute or convalescent COVID-19. The V and J genes are TRBV6-6 and TRBJ2-7, with TRBD1 matching 7 bases. The CDR3 coding sequence is TGTGCCAGCAGCCCCCCGGGACAGCAGTTTTACGAGCAGTACTTC. Protein: CASSPPGQQFYEQYF.